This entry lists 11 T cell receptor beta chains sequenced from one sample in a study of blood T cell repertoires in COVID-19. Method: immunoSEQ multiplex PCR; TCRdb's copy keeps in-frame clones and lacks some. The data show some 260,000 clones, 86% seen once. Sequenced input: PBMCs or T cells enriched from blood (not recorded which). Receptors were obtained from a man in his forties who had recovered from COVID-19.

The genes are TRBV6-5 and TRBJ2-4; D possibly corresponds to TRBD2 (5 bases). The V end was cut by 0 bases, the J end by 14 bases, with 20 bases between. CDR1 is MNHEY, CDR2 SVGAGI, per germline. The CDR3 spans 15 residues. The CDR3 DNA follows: TGTGCCAGCAGTTACTCGAGTACGCGGACTCCGATCGAGTACTTC. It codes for CASSYSSTRTPIEYF.

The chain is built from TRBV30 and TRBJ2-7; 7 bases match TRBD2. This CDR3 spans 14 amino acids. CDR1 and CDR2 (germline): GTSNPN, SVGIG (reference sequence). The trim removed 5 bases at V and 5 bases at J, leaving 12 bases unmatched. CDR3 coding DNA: TGTGCCTGGGGCCTTTGGGGAGGGGTTAACGAGCAGTACTTC. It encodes CAWGLWGGVNEQYF.

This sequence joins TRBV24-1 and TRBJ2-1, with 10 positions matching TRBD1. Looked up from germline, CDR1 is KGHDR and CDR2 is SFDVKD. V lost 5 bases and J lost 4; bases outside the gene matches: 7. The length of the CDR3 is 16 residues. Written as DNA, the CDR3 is TGTGCCACCAGTGCCCTGGGGGGACAGGGGTACAATGAGCAGTTCTTC. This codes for CATSALGGQGYNEQFF.

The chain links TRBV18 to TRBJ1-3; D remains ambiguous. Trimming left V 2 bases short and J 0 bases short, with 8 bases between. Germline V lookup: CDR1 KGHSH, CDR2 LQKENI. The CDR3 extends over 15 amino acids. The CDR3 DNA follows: TGTGCCAGCTCACCAAGCGCGAGCTCTGGAAACACCATATATTTT. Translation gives CASSPSASSGNTIYF.

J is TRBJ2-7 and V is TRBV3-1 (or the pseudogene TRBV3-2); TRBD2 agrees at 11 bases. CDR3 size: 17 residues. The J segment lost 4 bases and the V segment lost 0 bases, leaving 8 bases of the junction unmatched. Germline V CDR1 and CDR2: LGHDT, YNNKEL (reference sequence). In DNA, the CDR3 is TGTGCCAGCAGCCAAGATCCGGGGACTAGCGGCAAGTACGAGCAGTACTTC. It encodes CASSQDPGTSGKYEQYF.

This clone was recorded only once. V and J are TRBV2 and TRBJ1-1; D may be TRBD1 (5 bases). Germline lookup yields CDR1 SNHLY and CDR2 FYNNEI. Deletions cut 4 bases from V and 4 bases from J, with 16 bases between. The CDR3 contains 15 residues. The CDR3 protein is CASSAVRGSGTEAFF. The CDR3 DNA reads TGTGCCAGCAGTGCGGTTCGGGGGAGCGGCACTGAAGCTTTCTTT.

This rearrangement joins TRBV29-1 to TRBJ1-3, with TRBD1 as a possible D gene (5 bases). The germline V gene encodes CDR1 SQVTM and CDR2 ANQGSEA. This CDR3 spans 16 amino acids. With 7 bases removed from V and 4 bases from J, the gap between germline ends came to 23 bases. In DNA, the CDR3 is TGCAGCGCCTATGATTTGGGGGAAGGAGGGGGAAACACCATATATTTT. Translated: CSAYDLGEGGGNTIYF.

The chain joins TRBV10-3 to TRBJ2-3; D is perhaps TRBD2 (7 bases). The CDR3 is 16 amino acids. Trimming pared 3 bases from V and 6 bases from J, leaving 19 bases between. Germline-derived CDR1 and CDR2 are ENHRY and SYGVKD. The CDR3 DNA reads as TGTGCCATCAGTGAACAGCGGTGGGGGGGGCAGGATACGCAGTATTTT. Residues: CAISEQRWGGQDTQYF.

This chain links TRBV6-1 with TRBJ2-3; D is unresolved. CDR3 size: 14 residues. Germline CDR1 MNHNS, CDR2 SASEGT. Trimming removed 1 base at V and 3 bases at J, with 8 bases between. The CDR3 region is CASSEGLATDTQYF. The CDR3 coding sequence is TGTGCCAGCAGTGAAGGGTTGGCAACAGATACGCAGTATTTT.

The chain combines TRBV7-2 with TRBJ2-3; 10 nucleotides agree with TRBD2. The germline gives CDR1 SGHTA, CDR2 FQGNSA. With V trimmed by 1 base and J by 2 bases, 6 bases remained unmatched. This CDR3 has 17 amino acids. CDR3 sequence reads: CASSLVSGGVYTDTQYF. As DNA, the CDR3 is TGTGCCAGCAGCTTAGTCAGCGGGGGGGTATACACAGATACGCAGTATTTT.

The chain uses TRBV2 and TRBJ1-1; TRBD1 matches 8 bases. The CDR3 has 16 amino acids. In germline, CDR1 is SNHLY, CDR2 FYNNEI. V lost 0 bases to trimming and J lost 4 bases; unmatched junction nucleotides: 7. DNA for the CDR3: TGTGCCAGCAGTGAAGCGGTCAGGGGGCAGGTCACTGAAGCTTTCTTT. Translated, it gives CASSEAVRGQVTEAFF.